Below, one T cell receptor beta chain is given with its context. Between the trimmed V and J ends, which lost 7 bases and 0 bases, there was a span of 16 bases. The CDR3 runs to 16 residues. Germline CDR1 MDHEN, CDR2 SYDVKM. The data stem from a study of blood T cell repertoires in COVID-19. Across the whole study: Material from acute and convalescent COVID-19 was sourced from the United States, Italy and Spain. The cDNA or gDNA used as material had been derived from T cells, B-cell-depleted T cells, or PBMCs.

As handled by the study authors: Amplification of reference gene primers provided the estimated nucleated cell counts. This table comes from immunoSEQ multiplex PCR, and its TCRdb copy is limited to in-frame clones, with some not included. The V and J calls and clone size are taken from that table; D and trimming were inferred from the DNA. Among hundreds of thousands of clones listed, around nine tenths were seen once. The receptor comes from a middle-aged woman who had recovered from COVID-19. The chain has TRBV28 and TRBJ2-4, with D maybe TRBD2 (6 bases). The sample was peripheral blood. The CDR3 here is CASTKSREAAKNIQYF. The CDR3 DNA follows: TGTGCCAGCACCAAAAGCAGGGAGGCAGCCAAAAACATTCAGTACTTC.